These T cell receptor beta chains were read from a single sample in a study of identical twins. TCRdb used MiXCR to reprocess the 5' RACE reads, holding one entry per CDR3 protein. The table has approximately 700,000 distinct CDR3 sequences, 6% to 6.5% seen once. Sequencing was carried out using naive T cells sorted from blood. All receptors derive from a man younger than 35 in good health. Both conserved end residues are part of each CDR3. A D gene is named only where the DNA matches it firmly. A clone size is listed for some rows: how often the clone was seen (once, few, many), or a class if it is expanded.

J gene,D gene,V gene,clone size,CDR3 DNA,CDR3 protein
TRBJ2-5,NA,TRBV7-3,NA,TGTGCCAGCAGCTTATTCCCCGACAGACAACAAGAGACCCAGTACTTC,CASSLFPDRQQETQYF
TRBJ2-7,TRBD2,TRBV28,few,TGTGCCAGCAGTGACGGGGGGGCCTCCTACGAGCAGTACTTC,CASSDGGASYEQYF
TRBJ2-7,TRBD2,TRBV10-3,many,TGTGCCACGGCCGGGACTAGTGGTAACGAGCAGTACTTC,CATAGTSGNEQYF
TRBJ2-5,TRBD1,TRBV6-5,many,TGTGCCAGCAGTTACCTGACAGGGGGAGAGACCCAGTACTTC,CASSYLTGGETQYF
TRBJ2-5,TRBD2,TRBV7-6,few,TGTGCCAGCAGTCCTTGGCCGCGCGGGAGGGCCGGAGAGACCCAGTACTTC,CASSPWPRGRAGETQYF
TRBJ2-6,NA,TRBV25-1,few,TGTGCCAGCAGTGATCTAGGGCTTGGGGCCAACGTCCTGACTTTC,CASSDLGLGANVLTF
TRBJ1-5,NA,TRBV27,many,TGTGCCAGCAGTCCCGCCCATCAAAGCAATCAGCCCCAGCATTTT,CASSPAHQSNQPQHF
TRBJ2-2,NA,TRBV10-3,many,TGTGCCATCAGTCGTCAGGGGAACACCGGGGAGCTGTTTTTT,CAISRQGNTGELFF
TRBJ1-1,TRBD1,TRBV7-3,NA,TGTGCCAGCAGCTTCGACAGGGACACTGAAGCTTTCTTT,CASSFDRDTEAFF
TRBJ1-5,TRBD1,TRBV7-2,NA,TGTGCCAGCAGCTTTGACAGGGTGGCCAATCAGCCCCAGCATTTT,CASSFDRVANQPQHF
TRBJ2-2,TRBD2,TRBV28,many,TGTGCCAGCAGGCAAAGAGCGGGAGCGAACACCGGGGAGCTGTTTTTT,CASRQRAGANTGELFF
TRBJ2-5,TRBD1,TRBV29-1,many,TGCAGCGTTGGGCAGGGGGCAGAGACCCAGTACTTC,CSVGQGAETQYF
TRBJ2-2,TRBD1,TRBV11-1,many,TGTGCCAGCAGCCCTACCCTATGGACAGGGGGAGGGACCGGGGAGCTGTTTTTT,CASSPTLWTGGGTGELFF
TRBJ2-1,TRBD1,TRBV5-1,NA,TGCGCCAGCAGTTCCGGGACAGGGGACTACAATGAGCAGTTCTTC,CASSSGTGDYNEQFF
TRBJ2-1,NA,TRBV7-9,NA,TGTGCCAGCAGCAGAGGACTAGAGCAGTTCTTC,CASSRGLEQFF
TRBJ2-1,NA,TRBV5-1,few,TGCGCCAGCAGATCTCTAGGGGATGAGCAGTTCTTC,CASRSLGDEQFF
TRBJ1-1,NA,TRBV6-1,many,TGTGCCAGCATACAGGGTTTGAACACTGAAGCTTTCTTT,CASIQGLNTEAFF
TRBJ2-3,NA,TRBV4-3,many,TGCGCCAGCAGCCAAGGTTCAGGGCGGATGGGGACGCAGTATTTT,CASSQGSGRMGTQYF
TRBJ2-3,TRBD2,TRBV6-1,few,TGTGCCAGCAGTCGAGGGACTACTACAGATACGCAGTATTTT,CASSRGTTTDTQYF
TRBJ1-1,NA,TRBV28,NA,TGTGCCAGCATTACGATGGGGACCCAACACACTGAAGCTTTCTTT,CASITMGTQHTEAFF
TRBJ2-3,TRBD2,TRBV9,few,TGTGCCAGCAGTGAGAGCGGGATTAGCACAGATACGCAGTATTTT,CASSESGISTDTQYF
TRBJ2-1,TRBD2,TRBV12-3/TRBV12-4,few,TGTGCCAGCAGTACAAGACTAGCGGGAAGGTACAATGAGCAGTTCTTC,CASSTRLAGRYNEQFF
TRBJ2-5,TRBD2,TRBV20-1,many,TGCAGTGCTAGTTGGCTAGCGGGAGACCAAGAGACCCAGTACTTC,CSASWLAGDQETQYF
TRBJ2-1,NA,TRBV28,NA,TGTGCCAGCAGTACTAGAAATACGCATGAGCAGTTCTTC,CASSTRNTHEQFF
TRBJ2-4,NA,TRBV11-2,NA,TGTGCCAGCAGCTTAGTCCCAGGGCGCAAAAACATTCAGTACTTC,CASSLVPGRKNIQYF
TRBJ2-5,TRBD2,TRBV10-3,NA,TGTGCCATCAGATCCGCGGGAGGCGATGTCGGACGGGAGACCCAGTACTTC,CAIRSAGGDVGRETQYF
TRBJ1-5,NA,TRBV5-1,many,TGCGCCAGCAGCTCCAAGACAGGTGATAGCAATCAGCCCCAGCATTTT,CASSSKTGDSNQPQHF
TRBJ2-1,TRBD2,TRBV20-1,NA,TGCAGTGCCCGACTAGCGGGCTGGGGGGAGCAGTTCTTC,CSARLAGWGEQFF
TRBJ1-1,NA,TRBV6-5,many,TGTGCCAGCAGTTTTGGGAGGGGTGACACTGAAGCTTTCTTT,CASSFGRGDTEAFF
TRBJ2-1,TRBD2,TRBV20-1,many,TGCAGTGCTAGAGGGACTAGCGGGAATGAGCAGTTCTTC,CSARGTSGNEQFF
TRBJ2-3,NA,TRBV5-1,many,TGCGCCAGCAGCTTGGAAAGAAGCACAGATACGCAGTATTTT,CASSLERSTDTQYF
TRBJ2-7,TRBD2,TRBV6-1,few,TGTGCCAGCAGACGGACTAGCGGACGAATCGAGCAGTACTTC,CASRRTSGRIEQYF
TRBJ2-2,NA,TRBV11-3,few,TGTGCCAGCAGCTTCGGTGTCCTAGTGAACACCGGGGAGCTGTTTTTT,CASSFGVLVNTGELFF
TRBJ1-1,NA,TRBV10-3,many,TGTGCCATCAGTGCAAACAGGAGCCCCAGGAACACTGAAGCTTTCTTT,CAISANRSPRNTEAFF